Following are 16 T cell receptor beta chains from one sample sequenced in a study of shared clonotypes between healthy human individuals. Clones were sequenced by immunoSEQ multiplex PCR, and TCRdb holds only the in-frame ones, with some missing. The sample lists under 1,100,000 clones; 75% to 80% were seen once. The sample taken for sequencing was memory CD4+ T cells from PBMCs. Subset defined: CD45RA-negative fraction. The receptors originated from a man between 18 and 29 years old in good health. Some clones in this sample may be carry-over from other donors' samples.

The CDR3 region is CASSLMDGQETQYF. The CDR3 bases are TGCGCCAGCAGCTTGATGGACGGACAAGAGACCCAGTACTTC. The rearrangement joins TRBV5-1 to TRBJ2-5, with D hard to call. From germline, CDR1 is SGHRS and CDR2 YFSETQ. The CDR3 has 14 residues. V was clipped by 1 base and J by 2 bases, with 9 bases between them.

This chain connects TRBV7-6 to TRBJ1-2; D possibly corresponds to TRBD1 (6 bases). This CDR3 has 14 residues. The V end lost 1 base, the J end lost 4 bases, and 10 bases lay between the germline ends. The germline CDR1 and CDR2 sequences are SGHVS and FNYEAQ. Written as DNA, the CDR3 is TGTGCCAGCAGCTTAGGGAACAGGGCCTATGGCTACACCTTC. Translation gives CASSLGNRAYGYTF.

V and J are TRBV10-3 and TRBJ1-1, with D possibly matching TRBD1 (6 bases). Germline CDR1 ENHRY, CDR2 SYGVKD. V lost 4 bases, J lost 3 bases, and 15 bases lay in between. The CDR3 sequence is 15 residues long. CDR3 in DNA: TGTGCCATCAGTGTCGGGGGCGGGGAATACACTGAAGCTTTCTTT. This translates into CAISVGGGEYTEAFF.

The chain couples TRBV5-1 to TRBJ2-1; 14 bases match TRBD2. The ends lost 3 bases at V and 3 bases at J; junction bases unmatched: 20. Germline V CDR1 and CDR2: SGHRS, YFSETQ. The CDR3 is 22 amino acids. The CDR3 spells CASSSGTSGRAYNDLHYNEQFF. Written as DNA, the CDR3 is TGCGCCAGCAGCTCCGGGACTAGCGGGAGAGCCTACAATGACCTCCACTACAATGAGCAGTTCTTC.

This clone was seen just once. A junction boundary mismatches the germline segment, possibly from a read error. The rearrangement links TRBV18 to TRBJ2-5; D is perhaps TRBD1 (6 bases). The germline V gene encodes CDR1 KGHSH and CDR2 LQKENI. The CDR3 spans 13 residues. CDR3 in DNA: TGTGCCAGCTCACCACCGGGGGCCTACGAGCAGCACTTC. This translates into CASSPPGAYEQHF.

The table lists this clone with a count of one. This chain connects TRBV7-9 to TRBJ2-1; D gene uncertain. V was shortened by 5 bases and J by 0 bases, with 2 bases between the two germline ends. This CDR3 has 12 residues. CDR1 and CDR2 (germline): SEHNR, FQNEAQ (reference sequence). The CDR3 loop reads CASSDSYNEQFF. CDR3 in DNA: TGTGCCAGCAGCGACTCCTACAATGAGCAGTTCTTC. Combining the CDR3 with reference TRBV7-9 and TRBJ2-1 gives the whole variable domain DTGVSQNPRHKITKRGQNVTFRCDPISEHNRLYWYRQTLGQGPEFLTYFQNEAQLEKSRLLSDRFSAERPKGSFSTLEIQRTEQGDSAMYLCASSDSYNEQFFGPGTRLTVL.

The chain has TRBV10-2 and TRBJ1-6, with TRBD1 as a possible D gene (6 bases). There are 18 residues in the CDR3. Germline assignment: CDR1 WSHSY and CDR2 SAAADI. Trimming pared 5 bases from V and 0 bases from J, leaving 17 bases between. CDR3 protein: CASSQGPGEFSYNSPLHF. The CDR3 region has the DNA TGCGCCAGCAGTCAGGGGCCGGGGGAGTTCTCCTATAATTCACCCCTCCACTTT.

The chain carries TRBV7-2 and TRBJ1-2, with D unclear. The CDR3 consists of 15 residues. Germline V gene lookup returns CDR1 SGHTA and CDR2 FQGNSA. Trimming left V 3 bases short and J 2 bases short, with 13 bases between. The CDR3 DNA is TGTGCCAGCAGCTTCAGGACGCCTGCGAACTATGGCTACACCTTC. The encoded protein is CASSFRTPANYGYTF.

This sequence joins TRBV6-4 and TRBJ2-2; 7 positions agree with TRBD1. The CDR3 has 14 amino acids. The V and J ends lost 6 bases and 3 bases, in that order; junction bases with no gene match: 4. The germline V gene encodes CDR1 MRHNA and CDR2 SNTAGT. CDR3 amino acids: CASSRQGDTGELFF. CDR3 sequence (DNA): TGTGCCAGCAGCCGACAGGGTGACACCGGGGAGCTGTTTTTT.

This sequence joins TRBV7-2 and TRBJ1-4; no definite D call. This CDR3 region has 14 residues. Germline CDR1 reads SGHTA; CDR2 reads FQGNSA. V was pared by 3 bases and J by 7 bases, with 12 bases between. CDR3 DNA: TGTGCCAGCAGCTTTGGCCGTACGGGTGAAAAACTGTTTTTT. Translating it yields CASSFGRTGEKLFF.

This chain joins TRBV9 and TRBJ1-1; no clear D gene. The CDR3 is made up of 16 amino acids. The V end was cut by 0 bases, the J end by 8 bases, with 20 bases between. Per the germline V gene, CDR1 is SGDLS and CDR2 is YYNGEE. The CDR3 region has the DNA TGTGCCAGCAGCGTAGCACCGAGGACGCGGATCCGCGAAGCTTTCTTT. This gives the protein CASSVAPRTRIREAFF.

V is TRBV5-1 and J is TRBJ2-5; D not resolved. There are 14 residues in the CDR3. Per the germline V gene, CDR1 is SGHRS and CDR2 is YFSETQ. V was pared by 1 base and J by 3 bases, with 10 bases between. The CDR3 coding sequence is TGCGCCAGCAGCTTGTTTTCCCCAGAAGAGACCCAGTACTTC. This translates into CASSLFSPEETQYF.

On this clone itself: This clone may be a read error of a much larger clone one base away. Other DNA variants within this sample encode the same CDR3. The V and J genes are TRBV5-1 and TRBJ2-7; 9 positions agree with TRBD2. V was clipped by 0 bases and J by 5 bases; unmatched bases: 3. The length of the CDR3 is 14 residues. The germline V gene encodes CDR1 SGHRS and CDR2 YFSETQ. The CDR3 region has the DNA TGCGCCAGCAGCTTGGTTAGCGGGAGCAACGAGCAGTACTTC. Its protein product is CASSLVSGSNEQYF.

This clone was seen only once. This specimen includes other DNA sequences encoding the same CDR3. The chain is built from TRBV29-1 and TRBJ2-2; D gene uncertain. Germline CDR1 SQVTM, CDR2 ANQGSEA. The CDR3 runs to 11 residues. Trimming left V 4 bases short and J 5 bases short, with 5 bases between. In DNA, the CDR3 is TGCAGCGTTGGCTCAACCGGGGAGCTGTTTTTT. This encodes CSVGSTGELFF.

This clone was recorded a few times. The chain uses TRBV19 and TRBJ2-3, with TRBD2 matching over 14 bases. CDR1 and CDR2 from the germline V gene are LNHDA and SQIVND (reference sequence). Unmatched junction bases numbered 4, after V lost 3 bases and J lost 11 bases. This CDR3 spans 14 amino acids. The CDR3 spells CASSMGLAGDLQYF. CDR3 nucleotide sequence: TGTGCCAGTAGTATGGGACTAGCGGGAGACTTGCAGTATTTT.

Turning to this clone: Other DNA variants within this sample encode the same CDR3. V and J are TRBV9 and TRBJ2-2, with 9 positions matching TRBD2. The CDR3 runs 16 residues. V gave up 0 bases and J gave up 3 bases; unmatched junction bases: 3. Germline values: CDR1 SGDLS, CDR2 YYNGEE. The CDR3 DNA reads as TGTGCCAGCAGCGTAGGTTTAGCGGGAGACACCGGGGAGCTGTTTTTT. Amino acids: CASSVGLAGDTGELFF.